This is a list of T cell receptor beta chains from one sample in a study of identifying expanded T cells in peripheral blood. TCRdb's table, derived via immunoSEQ multiplex PCR, lists solely in-frame clones and lacks some. Among about 130,000 clones, 75% to 90% were seen once, and the ten largest hold approximately 8%. The material sequenced was blood. The receptors shown here come from a person aged 18 to 70 in good health. Both conserved end residues are part of each CDR3. D genes are given only for firm matches. Only part of the rows carry a size: once, few, many, or a class if the clone is expanded.

clone_size	v_call	j_call	d_call	cdr3_nt	cdr3_aa
.	TRBV29-1	TRBJ1-2	.	TGCAGCGTTGAGGGGCAGGGGAAATATGGCTACACCTTC	CSVEGQGKYGYTF
.	TRBV11-2	TRBJ2-7	.	TGTGCCAGCAGCTTAGCCCGGAGCTCCTACGAGCAGTACTTC	CASSLARSSYEQYF
few	TRBV28	TRBJ2-1	.	TGTGCCAGCAGGAAAAGGGCCTACAATGAGCAGTTCTTC	CASRKRAYNEQFF
.	TRBV4-2	TRBJ2-5	TRBD2	TGTGCCAGCAGCCAAGATGTAGCGGGGGGAGAGACCCAGTACTTC	CASSQDVAGGETQYF
once	TRBV7-9	TRBJ2-4	TRBD1	TGTGCCAGCAGCTTTAGACAGGGAGACATTCAGTACTTC	CASSFRQGDIQYF
.	TRBV5-5	TRBJ2-2	.	TGTGCCAGCGCCTGGGGGGAGCTCACCGGGGAGCTGTTTTTT	CASAWGELTGELFF
.	TRBV7-8	TRBJ2-1	TRBD2	TGTGCCAGCAGCCCAGGGGGACTAGCGTTCTACAATGAGCAGTTCTTC	CASSPGGLAFYNEQFF
.	TRBV4-1	TRBJ2-1	.	TGCGCCAGCAGCCAAGATCCTGGTCTTGCTGAGCAGTTCTTC	CASSQDPGLAEQFF
.	TRBV7-2	TRBJ2-2	.	TGTGCCAGCAGCTTAGACGGGCCCAACACCGGGGAGCTGTTTTTT	CASSLDGPNTGELFF
.	TRBV5-1	TRBJ2-5	TRBD2	TGCGCCAGCAGTTCAGGACTAGCGGGGGGAGCCCGTGGGCAAGAGACCCAGTACTTC	CASSSGLAGGARGQETQYF
.	TRBV7-7	TRBJ2-5	TRBD1	TGTGCCAGCAGCTTAGGAGGACAGGGTCGGACCCAGTACTTC	CASSLGGQGRTQYF
.	TRBV6-4	TRBJ1-6	.	TGTGCCAGCAGACTGGAGGGTAATTCACCCCTCCACTTT	CASRLEGNSPLHF
.	TRBV6-1	TRBJ1-6	.	TGTGCCAGCAGTGTCGATGGCAGGAGCTCCTATAATTCACCCCTCCACTTT	CASSVDGRSSYNSPLHF
.	TRBV9	TRBJ2-1	TRBD2	TGTGCCAGCAGCGACGGGGGGACTACTTACAATGAGCAGTTCTTC	CASSDGGTTYNEQFF
.	TRBV27	TRBJ2-3	.	TGTGCCAGCAGTTTAAGACCCGACGGAGATACGCAGTATTTT	CASSLRPDGDTQYF
few	TRBV7-3	TRBJ2-2	TRBD1	TGTGCCAGCTCGGGGACAGGGGCGAACACCGGGGAGCTGTTTTTT	CASSGTGANTGELFF
.	TRBV11-3	TRBJ2-5	.	TGTGCCAGCAGACAGGCGGCGTTTTGGGAGACCCAGTACTTC	CASRQAAFWETQYF
.	TRBV19	TRBJ1-5	TRBD1	TGTGCCAGTACCTTTCAGGGGGGGGTATATCAGCCCCAGCATTTT	CASTFQGGVYQPQHF
.	TRBV5-4	TRBJ1-4	TRBD1	TGTGCCAGCAGCGCGGGACAGGATAGCGAAAAACTGTTTTTT	CASSAGQDSEKLFF
.	TRBV7-8	TRBJ2-7	.	TGTGCCAGCAGCTTTCGACCTTCACGGAAGGAGCAGTACTTC	CASSFRPSRKEQYF
.	TRBV6-6	TRBJ1-5	TRBD1	TGTGCCAGCAGAAAGAAGGGACAGATTAGCAATCAGCCCCAGCATTTT	CASRKKGQISNQPQHF
.	TRBV2	TRBJ2-1	.	TGTGCCAGCAGTGAATGGGTAGGGAGCTCCTACAATGAGCAGTTCTTC	CASSEWVGSSYNEQFF
.	TRBV13	TRBJ2-1	TRBD2	TGTGCCAGCAGCTTAAGCTTTGGAGCGGGAGCCAATTACAATGAGCAGTTCTTC	CASSLSFGAGANYNEQFF
once	TRBV23-1	TRBJ2-4	TRBD1	TGCGCCAGTTGCGGGGACAGGGATCAGAGGGCCAAAAACATTCAGTACTTC	CASCGDRDQRAKNIQYF
few	TRBV4-1	TRBJ1-1	.	TGCGCCAGCAGCCTCATCAGGGGAGGGAACACTGAAGCTTTCTTT	CASSLIRGGNTEAFF
once	TRBV7-2	TRBJ2-2	TRBD2	TGTGCCAGCAGCTCGGGACTAGCCGGGGAGCTGTTTTTT	CASSSGLAGELFF
.	TRBV7-8	TRBJ1-2	.	TGTGCCAGCAGCTTAACTGGACGGCGCGGAGCGATCGACTATGGCTACACCTTC	CASSLTGRRGAIDYGYTF
.	TRBV2	TRBJ2-7	.	TGTGCCAGCAGGGGGGACACCTACGAGCAGTACTTC	CASRGDTYEQYF
few	TRBV10-1	TRBJ2-2	.	TGCGCCAGCAGTGCCCAGCTTGGGGGCGGGGAGCTGTTTTTT	CASSAQLGGGELFF
.	TRBV7-9	TRBJ1-1	.	TGTGCCAGCAGCTCTGGCGATAGATGGGACACTGAAGCTTTCTTT	CASSSGDRWDTEAFF
.	TRBV27	TRBJ2-1	TRBD2	TGTGCCAGCAGTTTAGCGGGAGAACCGGATGAGCAGTTCTTC	CASSLAGEPDEQFF
.	TRBV15	TRBJ1-1	.	TGTGCCACCAGCAGAGAGAACAGGCCCACTGAAGCTTTCTTT	CATSRENRPTEAFF
once	TRBV10-2	TRBJ2-2	TRBD2	TGCGCCAGCAGTGAGGGGACTAGCGGGAGTCTCACCGGGGAGCTGTTTTTT	CASSEGTSGSLTGELFF
.	TRBV7-9	TRBJ1-5	.	TGTGCCAGCAGCTTATCCCGCAGTCAGCCCCAGCATTTT	CASSLSRSQPQHF
few	TRBV10-1	TRBJ1-1	.	TGCGCCAGCAGCCGGGACCTAAGCACTGAAGCTTTCTTT	CASSRDLSTEAFF
.	TRBV30	TRBJ2-1	.	TGTGCCTGGAGGAGAAATGGGGGGAACAATGAGCAGTTCTTC	CAWRRNGGNNEQFF
.	TRBV28	TRBJ2-5	.	TGTGCCAGCAGTTTGGCCTCGCCAGGGGAGACCCAGTACTTC	CASSLASPGETQYF
.	TRBV4-3	TRBJ1-2	TRBD1	TGCGCCAGCAGCCAAGGGTTGACAGGGCCGAACTATGGCTACACCTTC	CASSQGLTGPNYGYTF
.	TRBV6-1	TRBJ2-1	TRBD2	TGTGCCAGCAGTGGCCGGACTAGGGCACTTTTTTACAATGAGCAGTTCTTC	CASSGRTRALFYNEQFF
.	TRBV28	TRBJ2-1	TRBD1	TGTGCCAGCAGGCCGAACAGGGGACCCAGCTCCTACAATGAGCAGTTCTTC	CASRPNRGPSSYNEQFF
.	TRBV18	TRBJ2-1	TRBD2	TGTGCCAGCTCACCACCGAAAACTAGCGGGGTAAATGAGCAGTTCTTC	CASSPPKTSGVNEQFF